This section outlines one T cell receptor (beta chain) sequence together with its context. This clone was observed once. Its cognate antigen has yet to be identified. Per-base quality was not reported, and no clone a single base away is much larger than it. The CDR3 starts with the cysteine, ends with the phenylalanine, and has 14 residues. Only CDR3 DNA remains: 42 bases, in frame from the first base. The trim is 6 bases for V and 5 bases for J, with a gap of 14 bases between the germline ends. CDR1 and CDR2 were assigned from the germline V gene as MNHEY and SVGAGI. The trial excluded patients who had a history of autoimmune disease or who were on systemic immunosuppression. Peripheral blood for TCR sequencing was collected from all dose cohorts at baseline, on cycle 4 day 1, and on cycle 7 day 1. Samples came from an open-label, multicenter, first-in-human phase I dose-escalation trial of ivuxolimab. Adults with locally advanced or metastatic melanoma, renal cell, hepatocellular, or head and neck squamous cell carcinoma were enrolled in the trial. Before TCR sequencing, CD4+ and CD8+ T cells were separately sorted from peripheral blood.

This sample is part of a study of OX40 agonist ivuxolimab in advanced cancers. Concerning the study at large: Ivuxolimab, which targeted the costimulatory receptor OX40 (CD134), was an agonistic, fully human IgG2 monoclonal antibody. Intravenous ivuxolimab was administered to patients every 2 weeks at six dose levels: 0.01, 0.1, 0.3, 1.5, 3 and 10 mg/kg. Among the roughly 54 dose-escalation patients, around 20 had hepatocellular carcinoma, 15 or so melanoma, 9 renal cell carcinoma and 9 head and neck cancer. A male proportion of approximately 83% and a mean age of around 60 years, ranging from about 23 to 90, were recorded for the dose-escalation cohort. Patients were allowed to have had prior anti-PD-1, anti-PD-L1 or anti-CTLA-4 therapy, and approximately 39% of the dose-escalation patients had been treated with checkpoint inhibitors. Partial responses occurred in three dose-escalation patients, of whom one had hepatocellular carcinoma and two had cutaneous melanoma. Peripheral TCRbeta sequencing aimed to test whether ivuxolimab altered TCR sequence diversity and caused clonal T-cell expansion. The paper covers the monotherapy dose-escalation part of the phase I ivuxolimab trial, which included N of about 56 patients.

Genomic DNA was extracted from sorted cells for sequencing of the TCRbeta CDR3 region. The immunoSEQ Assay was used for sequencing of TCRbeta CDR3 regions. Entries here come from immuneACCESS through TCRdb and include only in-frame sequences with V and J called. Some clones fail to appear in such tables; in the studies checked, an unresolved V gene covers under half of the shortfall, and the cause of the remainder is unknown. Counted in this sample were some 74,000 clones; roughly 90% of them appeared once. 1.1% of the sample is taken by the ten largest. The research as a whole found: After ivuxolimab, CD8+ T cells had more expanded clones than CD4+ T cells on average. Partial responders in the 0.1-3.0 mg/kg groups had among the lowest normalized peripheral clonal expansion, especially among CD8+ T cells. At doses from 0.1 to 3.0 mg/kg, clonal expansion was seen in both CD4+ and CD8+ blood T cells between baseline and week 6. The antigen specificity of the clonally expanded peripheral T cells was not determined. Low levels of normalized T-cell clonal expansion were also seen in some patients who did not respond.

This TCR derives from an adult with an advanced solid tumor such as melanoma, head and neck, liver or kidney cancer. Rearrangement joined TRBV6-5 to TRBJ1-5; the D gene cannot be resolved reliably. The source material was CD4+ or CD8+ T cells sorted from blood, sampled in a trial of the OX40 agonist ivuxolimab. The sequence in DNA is TGTGCCAGCAGGTCCTACGGATCGGATCAGCCCCAGCATTTT. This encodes CASRSYGSDQPQHF.